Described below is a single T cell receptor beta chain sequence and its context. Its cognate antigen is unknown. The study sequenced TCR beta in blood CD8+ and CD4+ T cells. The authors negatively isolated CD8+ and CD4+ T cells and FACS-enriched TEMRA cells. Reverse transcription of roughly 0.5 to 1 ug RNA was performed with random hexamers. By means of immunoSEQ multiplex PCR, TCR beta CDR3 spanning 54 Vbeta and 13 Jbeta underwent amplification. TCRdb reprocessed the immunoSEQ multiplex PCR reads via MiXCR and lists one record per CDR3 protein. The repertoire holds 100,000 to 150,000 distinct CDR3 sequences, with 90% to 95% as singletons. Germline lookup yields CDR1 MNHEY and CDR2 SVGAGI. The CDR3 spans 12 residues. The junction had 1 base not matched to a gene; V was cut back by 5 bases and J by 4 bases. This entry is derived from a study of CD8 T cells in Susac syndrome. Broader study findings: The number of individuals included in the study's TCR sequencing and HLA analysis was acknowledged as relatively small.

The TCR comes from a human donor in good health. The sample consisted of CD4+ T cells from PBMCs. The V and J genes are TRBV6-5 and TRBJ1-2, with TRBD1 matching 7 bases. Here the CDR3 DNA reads TGTGCCAGCAGTGGGACAGCCTATGGCTACACCTTC. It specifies CASSGTAYGYTF.